This T cell receptor beta chain was retrieved from a study of blood T cell repertoires in COVID-19. Generated by immunoSEQ multiplex PCR, the TCRdb table keeps only in-frame clones and is missing some. The sample lists 290,000 or so clones, 85% occurring once. The CDR3 is 14 amino acids. Germline CDR1 is SGDLS and CDR2 is YYNGEE. With 0 bases clipped from V and 4 bases from J, the junction kept 4 bases outside the gene matches. There are a few counts of this clone. The sample taken for sequencing was peripheral blood. This TCR was recovered from a man aged 50 to 59 with active or convalescent COVID-19. The V call is TRBV9, the J call TRBJ2-7; 7 nucleotides line up with TRBD1. The CDR3 nucleotides are TGTGCCAGCAGCGTAGGTCAGGGGGTTTACGAGCAGTACTTC. Its translation: CASSVGQGVYEQYF.